The 20 T cell receptor beta chains below come from one sample, sequenced in a study of blood T cell repertoires in COVID-19. The data were produced by immunoSEQ multiplex PCR, yet TCRdb's version contains in-frame clones alone and is incomplete. The data show approximately 86,000 clones, roughly nine tenths seen once. The sequencing input was peripheral blood. The receptors were sampled from a man between 45 and 60 years old with acute or convalescent COVID-19.

This chain connects TRBV2 to TRBJ1-4; no reliable D call. CDR1 SNHLY and CDR2 FYNNEI come from the germline V gene. This CDR3 spans 12 amino acids. V was trimmed by 5 bases and J by 8 bases, leaving 9 bases between them. The CDR3, as DNA: TGTGCCAGCAGTTACATGAGGGAAAAACTGTTTTTT. Translation: CASSYMREKLFF.

The DNA of the CDR3 is TGTGCCAGCAGCTCTAGGAAGGGAGAACCGAACACCGGGGAGCTGTTTTTT. Translated, it gives CASSSRKGEPNTGELFF. The rearrangement uses TRBV9 and TRBJ2-2, with D perhaps TRBD2 (5 bases). The CDR3 is 17 residues long. The V and J ends lost 4 bases and 0 bases respectively, with 16 bases between them. Germline V gives CDR1 SGDLS, CDR2 YYNGEE.

V and J are TRBV9 and TRBJ1-6; D perhaps matches TRBD1 (5 bases). Germline lookup yields CDR1 SGDLS and CDR2 YYNGEE. V was cut by 3 bases and J by 7 bases, with 11 bases left in between. The CDR3 sequence is 14 residues long. Here the CDR3 reads CASSAMEGNSPLHF. The CDR3 nucleotides read TGTGCCAGCAGCGCTATGGAGGGGAATTCACCCCTCCACTTT.

The chain couples TRBV11-2 to TRBJ2-1; no reliable D call. Trimming cost V 2 bases and J 2 bases, with 4 bases left between them. The CDR3 spans 13 residues. In germline, CDR1 is SGHAT, CDR2 FQNNGV. CDR3 sequence: CASSLITYNEQFF. The CDR3 bases are TGTGCCAGCAGCTTAATCACCTACAATGAGCAGTTCTTC.

In this sample, this clone turned up once. The chain carries TRBV7-2 and TRBJ2-1, with D perhaps matching TRBD2 (5 bases). This CDR3 is built from 15 residues. Trimming shortened V by 8 bases and J by 1 base, and 15 bases separated the two germline ends. Germline assignment: CDR1 SGHTA and CDR2 FQGNSA. The CDR3 bases are TGTGCCAGCCAGCGGTCGGGATCATCCTACAATGAGCAGTTCTTC. It translates to CASQRSGSSYNEQFF.

This clone has a single count. The chain is built from TRBV5-1 and TRBJ1-1; D perhaps matches TRBD1 (5 bases). V lost 6 bases to trimming and J lost 5 bases, with 23 bases between them. The CDR3 consists of 16 residues. Per germline, CDR1 SGHRS and CDR2 YFSETQ. The CDR3 region is CASTPSGGEVGTEAFF. In DNA form, the CDR3 reads TGCGCCAGCACCCCATCCGGGGGGGAAGTAGGAACTGAAGCTTTCTTT.

This chain links TRBV9 with TRBJ2-1; 7 bases align to TRBD2. Per the germline V gene, CDR1 is SGDLS and CDR2 is YYNGEE. The CDR3 runs to 15 residues. Losses at the gene ends were 2 bases for V and 8 bases for J; bases not matched to a gene: 10. The CDR3 coding sequence is TGTGCCAGCAGCGTGGGAGGGTCTTCCACGGATGAGCAGTTCTTC. It yields the protein CASSVGGSSTDEQFF.

The chain links TRBV5-1 to TRBJ1-2; 7 bases agree with TRBD1. CDR1 is SGHRS, CDR2 YFSETQ, per germline. V lost 0 bases, J lost 8 bases, and 7 bases stayed unmatched. This CDR3 contains 14 residues. This CDR3 is CASSLGRDRDGYTF. The CDR3 DNA reads as TGCGCCAGCAGCTTGGGGCGAGACAGGGACGGCTACACCTTC.

The chain employs TRBV19 and TRBJ1-1, with D tentatively TRBD1 (5 bases). Germline V gene sequence: CDR1 LNHDA, CDR2 SQIVND (reference sequence). V was pared by 3 bases and J by 6 bases, with 11 bases between. The CDR3 length is 13 residues. CDR3 in amino acids: CASSIPQGSEAFF. In DNA form, the CDR3 reads TGTGCCAGTAGTATCCCCCAGGGATCTGAAGCTTTCTTT.

This clone has more than one count but fewer than ten. For the CDR3, the DNA is TGTGTCAGATCCTCCACGGGCGGGGGGGACCAAGAGACCCAGTACTTC. This encodes CVRSSTGGGDQETQYF. The chain couples TRBV7-5 to TRBJ2-5; whether TRBD2, the table's D call, matches the DNA was not checked. TRBV7-5 is a pseudogene segment. The CDR3 is 16 amino acids.

The chain recombines TRBV7-9 with TRBJ1-2; 7 nucleotides align to TRBD1. V gave up 5 bases and J gave up 5 bases; unmatched junction bases: 23. CDR1 and CDR2 (germline): SEHNR, FQNEAQ (reference sequence). There are 19 residues in the CDR3. The CDR3 here is CASSGLNSGTDRVDYGYTF. The CDR3 DNA follows: TGTGCCAGCAGCGGGCTTAACTCCGGGACAGACAGGGTAGATTATGGCTACACCTTC.

The chain couples TRBV6-5 to TRBJ1-3; 7 bases are shared with TRBD1. Germline V CDR1 and CDR2: MNHEY, SVGAGI. The CDR3 runs to 14 residues. Unmatched junction bases numbered 10, after V lost 10 bases and J lost 4 bases. DNA of the CDR3: TGTGCCACGGGCTCCGGACAGGCGGGAAACACCATATATTTT. As protein: CATGSGQAGNTIYF.

This chain links TRBV11-2 with TRBJ2-2; D is unresolved. The CDR3 runs to 16 residues. V was clipped by 5 bases and J by 6 bases, with 19 bases between them. The germline gives CDR1 SGHAT, CDR2 FQNNGV. The CDR3 DNA is TGTGCCAGCAGCCCCGGTAAAGAGGTTCGGGCCGGGGAGCTGTTTTTT. This codes for CASSPGKEVRAGELFF.

This clone was recorded only once. The rearrangement links TRBV30 to TRBJ2-1, with 10 bases identical to TRBD2. The V gene end was trimmed by 5 bases and the J gene end by 9 bases; junction bases not matched to a gene: 13. The V gene's germline CDR1 is GTSNPN and CDR2 SVGIG (reference sequence). The CDR3 contains 15 residues. Written as DNA, the CDR3 is TGTGCCTGGGACCTGAGCGGGGGGGCACTGGGTGAGCAGTTCTTC. Its protein product is CAWDLSGGALGEQFF.

The chain combines TRBV7-3 with TRBJ2-3; 13 bases are shared with TRBD2. The germline CDR1 and CDR2 sequences are SGHTA and FQGTGA. The CDR3 consists of 17 residues. V dropped 2 bases and J dropped 5; count of bases not matched to a gene: 7. The CDR3 bases are TGTGCCAGCAGCTTAGGGACTAGCGGGGATTGGGGAGATACGCAGTATTTT. It is translated as CASSLGTSGDWGDTQYF.

The genes are TRBV12-3 or TRBV12-4 and TRBJ1-2; unclear D gene. V was pared by 3 bases and J by 8 bases, with 13 bases between. This CDR3 spans 13 amino acids. The CDR3 DNA sequence: TGTGCCAGCAGTTTGAAACTCGGGAACGGCTACACCTTC. Translating gives CASSLKLGNGYTF.

The chain couples TRBV5-6 to TRBJ1-4; D gene uncertain. The CDR3 has 14 amino acids. Trimming pared 4 bases from V and 0 bases from J, leaving 7 bases between. CDR1 is SGHDT and CDR2 is YYEEEE in the germline V gene. The CDR3 protein is CASSVVSTNEKLFF. The DNA of the CDR3 is TGTGCCAGCAGCGTAGTGTCAACTAATGAAAAACTGTTTTTT. Looking up the rest from reference TRBV5-6 and TRBJ1-4 gives the full variable domain: DAGVTQSPTHLIKTRGQQVTLRCSPKSGHDTVSWYQQALGQGPQFIFQYYEEEERQRGNFPDRFSGHQFPNYSSELNVNALLLGDSALYLCASSVVSTNEKLFFGSGTQLSVL.

This chain uses TRBV19 with TRBJ1-3; D perhaps matches TRBD1 (5 bases). V was trimmed by 7 bases and J by 0 bases, leaving 13 bases between them. Germline V gene data show CDR1 as LNHDA and CDR2 as SQIVND (reference sequence). The CDR3 runs 15 residues. CDR3 sequence (DNA): TGTGCCAGTATCCCCGCGGGGGGCTCTGGAAACACCATATATTTT. This encodes CASIPAGGSGNTIYF.

A single count supports this clone. J is TRBJ2-1 and V is TRBV11-2; 9 nucleotides agree with TRBD2. Germline-derived CDR1 and CDR2 are SGHAT and FQNNGV. The CDR3 is made up of 14 amino acids. J gave up 16 bases and V 0 bases, and 10 bases lay outside the gene matches. The CDR3 loop reads CASSLDPGTSPLFF. CDR3 nucleotides: TGTGCCAGCAGCTTAGATCCTGGGACTAGCCCCCTTTTCTTC.

The CDR3, as DNA: TGTGCCAGCAGCTTGACAGGAGACTCTGGAAACACCATATATTTT. Its translation: CASSLTGDSGNTIYF. The gene calls are TRBV11-3 and TRBJ1-3; TRBD1 might be the D (6 bases). V dropped 3 bases and J dropped 0 bases, with 9 bases sitting between them. This CDR3 spans 15 amino acids. Germline V gene sequence: CDR1 SGHNT, CDR2 YENEEA.